The rows below give T cell receptor beta chains drawn from one sample of a study of cytotoxic CD8 clonotypes in ibrutinib-treated CLL. Here immunoSEQ multiplex PCR was the method, and the copy in TCRdb shows in-frame clones only, minus some. The table lists some 350,000 clones, 67% of them singletons. The sequenced sample was PBMCs, obtained after 36 months of ibrutinib treatment. The source is a human donor with chronic lymphocytic leukemia. Both conserved end residues are part of each CDR3. The D gene is left open where the match is weak. Some rows mark clone size as missing; the rest say once, few, many or name a class of expanded clone.

j_call d_call clone_size v_call cdr3_aa
TRBJ2-7 . few TRBV4-1 CASSQVGRSYEQYF
TRBJ2-5 . . TRBV5-1 CASSFFDSNPETQYF
TRBJ2-1 TRBD1 . TRBV6-5 CASRLGQGFDEQFF
TRBJ2-3 TRBD2 . TRBV10-3 CATADGTSGSLGSTDTQYF
TRBJ1-1 . . TRBV2 CASSGVRGNTEAFF
TRBJ2-3 . . TRBV7-2 CASSTRGRGAGTDTQYF
TRBJ2-7 TRBD2 . TRBV5-1 CASSQTSGGIYEQYF
TRBJ2-7 . . TRBV28 CASSTGLVYEQYF
TRBJ2-2 . . TRBV29-1 CSVRILENTGELFF
TRBJ2-5 TRBD2 . TRBV7-8 CASSLWEGQETQYF
TRBJ1-5 . . TRBV15 CATTLAPNQPQHF
TRBJ2-3 TRBD2 . TRBV18 CASSRSGNTDTQYF
TRBJ2-7 . . TRBV5-6 CASSDPSYEQYF
TRBJ1-6 TRBD1 few TRBV5-6 CASSQGALVSPLHF
TRBJ1-1 . . TRBV5-1 CASSLRETGSTEAFF
TRBJ2-1 . . TRBV7-9 CASSFYRWGSSYNEQFF
TRBJ1-2 TRBD1 . TRBV7-2 CASSLGTGGYGYTF